This TCR beta chain was observed in a study of Ad26.COV2.S vaccination and SARS-CoV-2 variants. On this clone: As yet, its antigen is unknown.

The protocol was immunoSEQ multiplex PCR, while the TCRdb copy is restricted to in-frame clones and leaves out a portion. Of around 450,000 clones listed, roughly nine tenths are singletons. The treatment was: roughly 19 received Ad26.COV2.S at low or high dose, single or two shots; 5 received placebo; per-sample allocation not given. The study sampled participants on day 63 after the first vaccine or placebo injection. Ad26 vector vaccine expressed Wuhan-strain SARS-CoV-2 spike. Regarding the study as a whole: Reports say spike-specific CD8+ and CD4+ T cell responses covered substantial breadth after vaccination. Individuals receiving vaccine had higher spike-specific TCR breadth than placebo recipients did. Measurements of TCR breadth and depth may have given underestimates of the total T cell responses.

V was trimmed by 7 bases and J by 0 bases, leaving 13 bases between them. Germline CDR1 reads MGHDK; CDR2 reads SYGVNS. The CDR3 extends over 15 amino acids. The receptor's source is a person between 18 and 60 years old who received the Ad26.COV2.S COVID-19 vaccine or a placebo. The sequencing here drew on peripheral blood, taken in a trial of Ad26.COV2.S vaccine versus placebo. The chain combines TRBV25-1 with TRBJ2-1, with D unresolved. The CDR3 region is CASNSLRNSYNEQFF. For the CDR3, the DNA is TGTGCCAGCAACTCATTGCGCAACTCCTACAATGAGCAGTTCTTC.